This is a list of T cell receptor beta chains from one sample in a study of blood T cell repertoires in COVID-19. TCRdb keeps only in-frame clones here, not all; method: immunoSEQ multiplex PCR. Of under 200,000 clones in the sample, approximately 88% were seen once. Sequenced sample: PBMCs or T cells enriched from blood (not recorded which). The receptors were sampled from a woman aged 45-59 years who had recovered from COVID-19. The CDR3 runs from the conserved cysteine through the conserved F or W. D genes are given only for firm matches. The size of a clone is reported for some rows only, either as once, few or many, or as a class for expanded clones.

j_call,clone_size,v_call,d_call,cdr3_nt,cdr3_aa
TRBJ2-2,few,TRBV7-2,.,TGTGCCAGCAGCCAAGGAGGCGGGGACGGGTACCCCGGGGAGCTGTTTTTT,CASSQGGGDGYPGELFF
TRBJ2-1,.,TRBV27,.,TGTGCCAGCAGTTCCACCCAAGGACAGTTAAATGAGCAGTTCTTC,CASSSTQGQLNEQFF
TRBJ2-6,.,TRBV5-4,TRBD1,TGTGCCAGCAGCTGGTCGGGACAGGGAGCGACTGGGGCCAACGTCCTGACTTTC,CASSWSGQGATGANVLTF
TRBJ1-2,.,TRBV28,.,TGTGCCAGCAGTCTCAACCCCGGGGGCTACACCTTC,CASSLNPGGYTF
TRBJ2-7,.,TRBV15,TRBD1,TGTGCCACCAGCAGAGATGAGGGGACAGGGGGCTACGAGCAGTACTTC,CATSRDEGTGGYEQYF
TRBJ2-3,.,TRBV5-4,TRBD2,TGTGCCAGCAGCCCCGGGGGGGGGAGGGCTACAGATACGCAGTATTTT,CASSPGGGRATDTQYF
TRBJ1-5,few,TRBV19,.,TGTGCCAGTAGTATTGGTCAGTATAGCAATCAGCCCCAGCATTTT,CASSIGQYSNQPQHF
TRBJ1-2,.,TRBV4-3,TRBD1,TGCGCCAGCAGCCAAGATTGGAGGGGGCTGGGATATGGCTACACCTTC,CASSQDWRGLGYGYTF
TRBJ1-2,.,TRBV11-1,TRBD1,TGTGCCAGCAGTCGACAGGGTGGATATGGCTACACCTTC,CASSRQGGYGYTF
TRBJ1-1,.,TRBV5-3,TRBD1,TGTGCCAGAAGTTCCGGACAGGTAGTCCTCTTT,CARSSGQVVLF
TRBJ2-7,.,TRBV9,TRBD1,TGTGCCAGCAGCGCCGGTCCCGGGACAGGGTCAGCCTACGAGCAGTACTTC,CASSAGPGTGSAYEQYF
TRBJ1-4,.,TRBV4-2,TRBD1,TGTGCCAGCAGCCATCCGCAGGGGGCGGTAAATGAAAAACTGTTTTTT,CASSHPQGAVNEKLFF
TRBJ2-2,.,TRBV24-1,TRBD2,TGTGCCACCAGTGATTTGGGACTAGCGGGGGAGGCCGGGGAGCTGTTTTTT,CATSDLGLAGEAGELFF
TRBJ2-5,.,TRBV12-3/TRBV12-4,.,TGTGCCAGCAGCCTGCAGGGGGAGACCCAGTACTTC,CASSLQGETQYF
TRBJ2-7,.,TRBV2,TRBD1,TGTGCCAGCACCCAGGACAGGGGGCACTACGAGCAGTACTTC,CASTQDRGHYEQYF
TRBJ2-1,.,TRBV2,TRBD1,TGTGCCAGCAGGACCAGGGGGACAGGGGGATCCTACAATGAGCAGTTCTTC,CASRTRGTGGSYNEQFF
TRBJ1-1,.,TRBV6-4,.,TGTGCCAGCAGTGTTGCGGAGAACACTGAAGCTTTCTTT,CASSVAENTEAFF
TRBJ2-7,.,TRBV7-2,TRBD1,TGTGCCAGCAGCCCCCGGACAGGGGATGCCTACGAGCAGTACTTC,CASSPRTGDAYEQYF
TRBJ1-6,many,TRBV2,.,TGTGCCAGCAGTGAAACAGCAGACTATAATTCACCCCTCCACTTT,CASSETADYNSPLHF
TRBJ1-2,few,TRBV2,TRBD1,TGTGCCAGCACAGGGCAGGGGGCAGGTGGCTACACCTTC,CASTGQGAGGYTF
TRBJ2-2,.,TRBV5-1,.,TGCGCCAGCAGCTTGCTTCCGGGTCCCGGGGAGCTGTTTTTT,CASSLLPGPGELFF
TRBJ2-3,.,TRBV6-2/TRBV6-3,TRBD2,TGTGCCAGCAGTTACGGAGCGGGGGGGGCAGATACGCAGTATTTT,CASSYGAGGADTQYF
TRBJ1-3,.,TRBV7-2,.,TGTGCCAGCAGCCAGTGGGGGGGGCTTCTGAAAAACACCATATATTTT,CASSQWGGLLKNTIYF
TRBJ1-1,.,TRBV5-1,.,TGCGCCAGCAGCCCTATTCACCTTATGAACACTGAAGCTTTCTTT,CASSPIHLMNTEAFF
TRBJ1-2,once,TRBV30,.,TGTGCCTGGAGCCGTGACGGGGGAGTAGGCTACACCTTC,CAWSRDGGVGYTF
TRBJ1-5,.,TRBV6-5,TRBD1,TGTGCCAGCAGTTACACGGACAGGGACAATCAGCCCCAGCATTTT,CASSYTDRDNQPQHF
TRBJ1-2,few,TRBV9,.,TGTGCCAGCAGCGGACGGAGCGCTCGGGATGGCTACACCTTC,CASSGRSARDGYTF
TRBJ1-4,few,TRBV11-3,.,TGTGCCAGCAGCTTAGACTCGCAGGTCTTACCCGAAAAACTGTTTTTT,CASSLDSQVLPEKLFF
TRBJ1-5,.,TRBV6-5,.,TGTGCCGCTGACAAGGGCGAGGGCGGTCCTCAGCCCCAGCATTTT,CAADKGEGGPQPQHF
TRBJ1-2,few,TRBV4-3,.,TGCGCCAGCAGCCAAGGGATAGGAGAGGGCTATGGCTACACCTTC,CASSQGIGEGYGYTF
TRBJ1-1,once,TRBV3-1/TRBV3-2,.,TGTGCCAGCAGCCAAGACTTGAACACTGAAGCTTTCTTT,CASSQDLNTEAFF